The rows below give T cell receptor beta chains drawn from one sample of a study of T cells after yellow fever vaccination. TCRdb used MiXCR to reprocess the 5' RACE reads, holding one entry per CDR3 protein. The sample carries 50,000 to 60,000 distinct CDR3 sequences, approximately 6% recorded once. The specimen was PBMCs, either bulk or a sorted T-cell subset (CD4+, CD8+, memory, or dextramer-sorted; not recorded which), collected on the day of the yellow fever booster vaccination. The receptors were gathered from a man aged 18 to 35 who received the YFV17D yellow fever vaccine. Each CDR3 is given with its conserved first and last residue. The order of the fields is V gene, D gene, clone size, J gene, CDR3 DNA, CDR3 protein. A D gene is named only where the DNA matches it firmly. The listing skips clone size in some rows; elsewhere it reads once, few, many or a size class.

v_gene: TRBV19
d_gene: NA
abundance: few
j_gene: TRBJ1-5
CDR3nt: TGTGCCAGTAGTATCAGGTCACGACGCGATCAGCCCCAGCATTTT
CDR3aa: CASSIRSRRDQPQHF

v_gene: TRBV7-2
d_gene: NA
abundance: many
j_gene: TRBJ1-6
CDR3nt: TGTGCCAGCAGCTTCGTGGGGAGCTCCTATAATTCACCCCTCCACTTT
CDR3aa: CASSFVGSSYNSPLHF

v_gene: TRBV14
d_gene: TRBD2
abundance: NA
j_gene: TRBJ2-1
CDR3nt: TGTGCCAGCAGCCCGTATGGTACCAGCGGGGGCTACAATGAGCAGTTCTTC
CDR3aa: CASSPYGTSGGYNEQFF

v_gene: TRBV6-1
d_gene: NA
abundance: few
j_gene: TRBJ2-1
CDR3nt: TGTGCCTCTTGTCGGGGCTCCTACAATGAGCAGTTCTTC
CDR3aa: CASCRGSYNEQFF

v_gene: TRBV4-1
d_gene: TRBD1
abundance: few
j_gene: TRBJ1-4
CDR3nt: TGCGCCAGCAGCCAAGCTGACAGGGAAGTTGAAAAACTGTTTTTT
CDR3aa: CASSQADREVEKLFF

v_gene: TRBV4-3
d_gene: NA
abundance: many
j_gene: TRBJ2-2
CDR3nt: TGCGCCAGCAGCCAAGGGGTCGGGGAGCTGTTTTTT
CDR3aa: CASSQGVGELFF

v_gene: TRBV7-9
d_gene: NA
abundance: many
j_gene: TRBJ1-2
CDR3nt: TGTGCCAGCAGCCCAGCCACATATGGCTACACCTTC
CDR3aa: CASSPATYGYTF

v_gene: TRBV29-1
d_gene: NA
abundance: many
j_gene: TRBJ2-1
CDR3nt: TGCAGCGTTGAGTGGCCCTACAATGAGCAGTTCTTC
CDR3aa: CSVEWPYNEQFF

v_gene: TRBV19
d_gene: TRBD1
abundance: NA
j_gene: TRBJ1-5
CDR3nt: TGTGCCAGTAGTATAGGTGGAGGGGGCGCGGGGTTTCAGCCCCAGCATTTT
CDR3aa: CASSIGGGGAGFQPQHF

v_gene: TRBV6-2/TRBV6-3
d_gene: NA
abundance: few
j_gene: TRBJ2-5
CDR3nt: TGTGCCAGTTTTAGAGCGGCCTTGGACTCGGGAACCCAGTACTTC
CDR3aa: CASFRAALDSGTQYF

v_gene: TRBV5-1
d_gene: TRBD1
abundance: NA
j_gene: TRBJ1-4
CDR3nt: TGCGCCAGCAGCTTGGGGACAGGGAGGGAAAAACTGTTTTTT
CDR3aa: CASSLGTGREKLFF

v_gene: TRBV4-1
d_gene: NA
abundance: few
j_gene: TRBJ2-7
CDR3nt: TGCGCCAGCAGCCCCTCTGGGGCCCATACTTATCAAACCTACGAGCAGTACTTC
CDR3aa: CASSPSGAHTYQTYEQYF

v_gene: TRBV28
d_gene: NA
abundance: NA
j_gene: TRBJ2-1
CDR3nt: TGTGCCAGCAGGTACCCGGGCTACAATGAGCAGTTCTTC
CDR3aa: CASRYPGYNEQFF

v_gene: TRBV10-3
d_gene: NA
abundance: many
j_gene: TRBJ2-1
CDR3nt: TGTGCCATCAGTGAGAACGGCGGGTACAATGAGCAGTTCTTC
CDR3aa: CAISENGGYNEQFF

v_gene: TRBV6-5
d_gene: NA
abundance: many
j_gene: TRBJ1-5
CDR3nt: TGTGCCAGCAGTTACTCCCCCGGACAAGGGCAGCCCCAGCATTTT
CDR3aa: CASSYSPGQGQPQHF

v_gene: TRBV2
d_gene: TRBD2
abundance: few
j_gene: TRBJ2-2
CDR3nt: TGTGCCAGCAGACCGGGACTAGCGGGGGGATCCACCGGGGAGCTGTTTTTT
CDR3aa: CASRPGLAGGSTGELFF

v_gene: TRBV28
d_gene: TRBD1
abundance: few
j_gene: TRBJ2-5
CDR3nt: TGTGCCAGCAGTTCCTACGGACAGGGGGCCCGGGAGACCCAGTACTTC
CDR3aa: CASSSYGQGARETQYF

v_gene: TRBV7-2
d_gene: NA
abundance: many
j_gene: TRBJ1-6
CDR3nt: TGTGCCAGCAGCTTCGGCAGGACTAATTCACCCCTCCACTTT
CDR3aa: CASSFGRTNSPLHF

v_gene: TRBV6-5
d_gene: NA
abundance: NA
j_gene: TRBJ1-2
CDR3nt: TGTGCCAGCAGTTACAGAGGGGATGACTATGGCTACACCTTC
CDR3aa: CASSYRGDDYGYTF

v_gene: TRBV7-9
d_gene: TRBD1
abundance: NA
j_gene: TRBJ2-1
CDR3nt: TGTGCCAGCAGCTCAATCTGGGGTTCGACAGGGGGCGAAAGCAATGAGCAGTTCTTC
CDR3aa: CASSSIWGSTGGESNEQFF

v_gene: TRBV7-3
d_gene: NA
abundance: few
j_gene: TRBJ2-2
CDR3nt: TGTGCCAGCAGCCCGAACCCCCTTCCCGGGGAGCTGTTTTTT
CDR3aa: CASSPNPLPGELFF

v_gene: TRBV27
d_gene: NA
abundance: few
j_gene: TRBJ1-6
CDR3nt: TGTGCCAGCAGTTCCTCGGGGCCCGACTCACCCCTCCACTTT
CDR3aa: CASSSSGPDSPLHF

v_gene: TRBV5-4
d_gene: NA
abundance: NA
j_gene: TRBJ1-2
CDR3nt: TGTGCCAGCAGCCCACCGGGTCCGGCCGACTATGGCTACACCTTC
CDR3aa: CASSPPGPADYGYTF

v_gene: TRBV7-2
d_gene: NA
abundance: few
j_gene: TRBJ2-2
CDR3nt: TGTGCCAGCAGCCCCCTAGGGCGGGGGAACACCGGGGAGCTGTTTTTT
CDR3aa: CASSPLGRGNTGELFF

v_gene: TRBV29-1
d_gene: NA
abundance: many
j_gene: TRBJ1-2
CDR3nt: TGCAGCGTTGAAGATGGGAGAAGAAACAACTATGGCTACACCTTC
CDR3aa: CSVEDGRRNNYGYTF

v_gene: TRBV11-2
d_gene: NA
abundance: NA
j_gene: TRBJ2-1
CDR3nt: TGTGCCAGCCGGGTCGGGGGAGGCGATGAGCAGTTCTTC
CDR3aa: CASRVGGGDEQFF

v_gene: TRBV5-1
d_gene: TRBD1
abundance: many
j_gene: TRBJ1-1
CDR3nt: TGCGCCAGCAGGGGACAGGGAGGCCTAAAGAACACTGAAGCTTTCTTT
CDR3aa: CASRGQGGLKNTEAFF

v_gene: TRBV18
d_gene: NA
abundance: few
j_gene: TRBJ2-1
CDR3nt: TGTGCCAGCTCACCACTGGGTCCCACGAGAGATGAGCAGTTCTTC
CDR3aa: CASSPLGPTRDEQFF

v_gene: TRBV12-3/TRBV12-4
d_gene: NA
abundance: many
j_gene: TRBJ2-1
CDR3nt: TGTGCCAGCAGTTTGAGACTAGATCAGTTCTTC
CDR3aa: CASSLRLDQFF

v_gene: TRBV6-4
d_gene: NA
abundance: NA
j_gene: TRBJ1-2
CDR3nt: TGTGCCAGCAGTGGCAATCCAGGCTTAGGGGGCTACACCTTC
CDR3aa: CASSGNPGLGGYTF